Below are 8 T cell receptor beta chains sequenced from a single sample in a study of radiotherapy plus CTLA-4 blockade in lung cancer. Here immunoSEQ multiplex PCR was the method, and the copy in TCRdb shows in-frame clones only, minus some. The sample contains around 45,000 clones, 76% of which appear only once. The sequenced sample was peripheral blood, obtained from a patient treated with radiotherapy plus ipilimumab. The receptor set was obtained from a human donor with non-small cell lung cancer who had stable disease on radiotherapy plus ipilimumab.

The chain has TRBV9 and TRBJ2-1, with 8 bases matching TRBD2. Germline CDR1 is SGDLS and CDR2 is YYNGEE. Trimming cost V 5 bases and J 6 bases; bases outside gene matches: 10. The CDR3 contains 15 residues. CDR3 in DNA: TGTGCCAGCAGTTCGACTAGCGCCCGGGGCAATGAGCAGTTCTTC. It encodes CASSSTSARGNEQFF.

The chain recombines TRBV5-6 with TRBJ2-1; D is perhaps TRBD2 (6 bases). This CDR3 is 16 amino acids long. V was shortened by 0 bases and J by 4 bases, with 14 bases between the two germline ends. Germline V gene sequence: CDR1 SGHDT, CDR2 YYEEEE. The CDR3 loop reads CASSLAGVERYNEQFF. For the CDR3, the DNA is TGTGCCAGCAGCTTGGCGGGGGTCGAAAGGTACAATGAGCAGTTCTTC.

This clone was picked up many times. Additional DNA sequences in this sample encode the identical CDR3. The J gene is TRBJ2-3, the V gene TRBV6-4; the match to TRBD1 covers 7 bases. With V trimmed by 3 bases and J by 1 base, 1 base remained unmatched. Looked up from germline, CDR1 is MRHNA and CDR2 is SNTAGT. CDR3 size: 14 residues. CDR3 DNA: TGTGCCAGCAGTGAAGGGGGCGGCACAGATACGCAGTATTTT. This encodes CASSEGGGTDTQYF.

The chain combines TRBV15 with TRBJ1-6, with D tentatively TRBD1 (5 bases). The length of the CDR3 is 15 residues. The germline V and J ends were trimmed by 8 bases and 5 bases, with 16 bases remaining between them. Germline lookup yields CDR1 LNHNV and CDR2 YYDKDF (reference sequence). CDR3 sequence: CATRTQVPNNSPLHF. The CDR3 nucleotides are TGTGCCACCCGGACACAGGTGCCGAATAATTCACCCCTCCACTTT.

V gene TRBV9 combines with J gene TRBJ2-7, with 9 positions matching TRBD1. Germline CDR1 SGDLS, CDR2 YYNGEE. The CDR3 contains 16 residues. V was clipped by 0 bases and J by 4 bases; unmatched bases: 8. The CDR3 reads CASSVALDRGRYEQYV. The CDR3, as DNA: TGTGCCAGCAGCGTAGCTCTGGACAGGGGTAGGTACGAGCAGTACGTC.

CDR3 DNA: TGTGCCAGCAGCTTGGGGGAGAATCAGCCCCAGCATTTT. It is translated as CASSLGENQPQHF. This chain joins TRBV7-2 and TRBJ1-5, with a tentative D call TRBD1 (5 bases). Deletions cut 3 bases from V and 4 bases from J, with 7 bases between. This CDR3 spans 13 amino acids. CDR1 and CDR2 (germline): SGHTA, FQGNSA.

V and J are TRBV5-1 and TRBJ2-3; possibly TRBD1 for D (5 bases). The CDR3 has 14 residues. CDR1 is SGHRS and CDR2 is YFSETQ in the germline V gene. The V end lost 4 bases, the J end lost 1 base, and 10 bases lay between the germline ends. The CDR3 nucleotides read TGCGCCAGCAGCCGAACGACAGGCACAGATACGCAGTATTTT. This sequence encodes CASSRTTGTDTQYF.

The chain has TRBV7-8 and TRBJ1-4; D not certain. CDR3 length: 14 amino acids. Germline V gives CDR1 SGHVS, CDR2 FQNEAQ. Trimming stripped 1 base from V and 4 bases from J, with 7 bases between. CDR3 sequence reads: CASSLGTVNEKLFF. The CDR3 nucleotides are TGTGCCAGCAGCTTAGGGACGGTTAATGAAAAACTGTTTTTT. Full variable domain (rest looked up from reference TRBV7-8 and TRBJ1-4): GAGVSQSPRYKVAKRGQDVALRCDPISGHVSLFWYQQALGQGPEFLTYFQNEAQLDKSGLPSDRFFAERPEGSVSTLKIQRTQQEDSAVYLCASSLGTVNEKLFFGSGTQLSVL.